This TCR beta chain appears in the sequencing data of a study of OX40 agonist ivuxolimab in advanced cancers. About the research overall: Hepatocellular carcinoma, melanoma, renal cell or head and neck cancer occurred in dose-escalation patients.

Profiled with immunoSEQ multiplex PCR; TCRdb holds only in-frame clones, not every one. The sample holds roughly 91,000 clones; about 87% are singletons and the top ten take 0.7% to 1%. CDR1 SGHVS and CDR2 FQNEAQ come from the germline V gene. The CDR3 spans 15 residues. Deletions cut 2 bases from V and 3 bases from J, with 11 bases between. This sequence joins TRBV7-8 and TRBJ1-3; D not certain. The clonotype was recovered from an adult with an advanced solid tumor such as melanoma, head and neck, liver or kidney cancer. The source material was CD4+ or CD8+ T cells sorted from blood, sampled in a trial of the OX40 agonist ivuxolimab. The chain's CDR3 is CASSLKIGIGNTIYF. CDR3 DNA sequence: TGTGCCAGCAGCTTAAAGATTGGGATTGGAAACACCATATATTTT.